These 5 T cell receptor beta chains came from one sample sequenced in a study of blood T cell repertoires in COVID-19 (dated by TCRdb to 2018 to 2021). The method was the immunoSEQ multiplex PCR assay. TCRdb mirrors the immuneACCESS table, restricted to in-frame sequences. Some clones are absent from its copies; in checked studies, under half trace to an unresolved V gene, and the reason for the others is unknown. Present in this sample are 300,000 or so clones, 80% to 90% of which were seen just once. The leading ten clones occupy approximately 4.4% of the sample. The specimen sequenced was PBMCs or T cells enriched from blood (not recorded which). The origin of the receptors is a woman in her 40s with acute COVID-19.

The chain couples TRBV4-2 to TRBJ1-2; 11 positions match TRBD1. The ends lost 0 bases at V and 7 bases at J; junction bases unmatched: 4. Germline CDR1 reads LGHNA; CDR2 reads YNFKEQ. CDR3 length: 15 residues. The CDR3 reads CASSQDLGTGGGYTF. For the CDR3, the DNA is TGTGCCAGCAGCCAAGATCTAGGGACAGGGGGTGGCTACACCTTC.

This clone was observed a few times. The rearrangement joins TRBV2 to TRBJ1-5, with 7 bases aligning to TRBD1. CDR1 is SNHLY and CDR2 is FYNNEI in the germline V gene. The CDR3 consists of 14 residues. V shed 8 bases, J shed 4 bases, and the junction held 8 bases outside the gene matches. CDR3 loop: CASGRDSKNQPQHF. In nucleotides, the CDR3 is TGTGCCAGCGGCCGGGACAGTAAGAATCAGCCCCAGCATTTT.

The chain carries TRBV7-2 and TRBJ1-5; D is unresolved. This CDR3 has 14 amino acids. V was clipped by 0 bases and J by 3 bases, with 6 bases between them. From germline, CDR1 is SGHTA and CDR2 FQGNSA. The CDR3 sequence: CASSLAGPNQPQHF. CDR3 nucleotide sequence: TGTGCCAGCAGCTTAGCTGGGCCCAATCAGCCCCAGCATTTT.

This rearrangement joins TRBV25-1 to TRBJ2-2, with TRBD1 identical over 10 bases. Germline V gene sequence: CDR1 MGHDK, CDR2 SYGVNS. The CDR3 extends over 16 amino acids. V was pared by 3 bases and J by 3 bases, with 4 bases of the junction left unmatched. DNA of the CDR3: TGTGCCAGCAGTGACCCGGGACAGGGGTACACCGGGGAGCTGTTTTTT. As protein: CASSDPGQGYTGELFF.

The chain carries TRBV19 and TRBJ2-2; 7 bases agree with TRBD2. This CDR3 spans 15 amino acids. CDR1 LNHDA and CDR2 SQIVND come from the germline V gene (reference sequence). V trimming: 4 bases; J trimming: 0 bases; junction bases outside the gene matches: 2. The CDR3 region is CASSTSGTNTGELFF. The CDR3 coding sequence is TGTGCCAGTAGTACTAGCGGCACGAACACCGGGGAGCTGTTTTTT. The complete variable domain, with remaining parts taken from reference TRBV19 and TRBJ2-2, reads DGGITQSPKYLFRKEGQNVTLSCEQNLNHDAMYWYRQDPGQGLRLIYYSQIVNDFQKGDIAEGYSVSREKKESFPLTVTSAQKNPTAFYLCASSTSGTNTGELFFGEGSRLTVL.